This T cell receptor beta chain was found in a study of glioma-infiltrating T cells after dendritic cell vaccination (dated by TCRdb to 2016 to 2017). In the study overall: A cohort of 15 glioblastoma patients from Phase I and II dendritic cell vaccination trials was included, of whom 9 were newly diagnosed and 6 had recurrent disease. Between about 2002 and 2012, the patients were given dendritic cell vaccination pulsed with autologous tumor lysate. TCR sequencing metrics, including TIL content and tumor-blood repertoire overlap, were correlated with survival after dendritic cell vaccination. In glioblastoma patients vaccinated with dendritic cells, deep sequencing of TCR beta CDR3 regions served to measure the amount of tumor-infiltrating lymphocytes and to compare repertoires between tumor and blood. The vaccine consisted of monocyte-derived dendritic cells cultured approximately seven days with IL-4 and GM-CSF, then pulsed overnight with autologous tumor lysate. Three intradermal dendritic cell vaccine injections were administered to patients at biweekly intervals in the arm below the axilla.

Patients were selected for having adequate residual fresh-frozen tumor tissue and more than two years of available survival data. Although molecular status otherwise differed among the glioblastoma patients, no patient had an isocitrate dehydrogenase mutation. PBMC were collected before vaccination, two weeks after the third vaccination, and at tumor progression when it occurred. The Qiagen DNeasy Blood extraction Kit was used to extract genomic DNA. The paper's findings and limits, for the study overall: After dendritic cell vaccination, a higher estimated pretreatment TIL content predicted longer time to progression and overall survival. No direct relationship between TCR clonality and survival was found, suggesting a diverse polyclonal response may matter. The response model built on TCR overlap across three groups was characterized as speculative, with prospective validation still needed. The cohort was small and heterogeneous, few patients had complete blood and tumor sets, and even fewer had initial-recurrent tumor pairs.

Turning to this clone: Its antigen is not yet known. Qualities for individual bases were not recorded, and no much larger clone is one base off.

Using the immunoSEQ assay, TCRB CDR3 regions were amplified from roughly 2.2 micrograms of genomic DNA, or from all available DNA when less than that was on hand. Multiplex PCR used 60 forward primers for TCR V beta segments and 13 reverse primers for J beta segments. Synthetic control templates were spiked into each sample at limiting dilution to estimate reads per starting template. The Illumina HiSeq System generated 87 bp sequencing reads. In the paper's pipeline: To remove PCR and sequencing errors, closely related sequences were merged with a nearest neighbor algorithm. TCR overlap was defined as the percentage of unique tumor TCR beta sequences that were also found in the peripheral blood of the same patient. In its TCRdb copy, this immuneACCESS table keeps in-frame sequences only and misses some clones. Where compared with another copy, unresolved V genes explain less than half of these, and the others have no known cause. D and trimming come from the DNA, and the V and J calls and clone size come from that table. Recorded for this sample are tens of thousands of clones; about 90% of them occurred a single time. The ten largest clones represent under 4% of the sample.

V trim: 4 bases; J trim: 10 bases; unmatched bases: 11. The CDR3, from cysteine to phenylalanine, totals 14 residues. The read is trimmed to its CDR3 DNA, 42 bases read in frame from base 1. CDR1 and CDR2 are read off the germline V gene as SGHTA and FQGNSA. This chain is built from TRBV7-2 and TRBJ2-3, and 7 bases in between align with TRBD1. Sequences were derived from blood, sampled before dendritic cell vaccination. This clonotype was sampled from a human donor with glioblastoma. The DNA sequence reads TGTGCCAGCAGCTCTCGACAGGGCACAGCTTCGCAGTATTTT. Translated, it reads CASSSRQGTASQYF.